The 13 T cell receptor beta chains listed next were all sequenced from one sample in a study of metastatic and nonmetastatic thyroid tumors (dated by TCRdb to the early 2020s). None of the patients had been given any treatment before thyroid surgery. Library method: PCR. This sample was sequenced with an Illumina HiSeq 4000. TCRdb reprocessing: public reads trimmed at Q25 with fastp, clones called with MiXCR, in-frame beta chains kept. This sample lists around 30,000 clones; around 20% were detected once. The ten largest account for over 6.5% of the sample. The sequenced sample was blood. These receptors were obtained from a female donor with papillary thyroid cancer or a benign thyroid nodule (not recorded which). Some clones in this sample may be carry-over from other donors' samples.

This clone came up many times. This chain joins TRBV3-1 and TRBJ2-1; 10 nucleotides match TRBD2. The V and J ends lost 4 bases and 7 bases, in that order; junction bases with no gene match: 10. The CDR3 length is 16 residues. The germline CDR1 and CDR2 sequences are LGHDT and YNNKEL (reference sequence). The CDR3, as DNA: TGTGCCAGCAGCCCCCATCCTAGCGGGAGTTGGAATGAGCAGTTCTTC. This gives the protein CASSPHPSGSWNEQFF.

There are many counts of this clone. CDR3: CASSPRMGGAIAGELFF. CDR3 nucleotide sequence: TGTGCCAGCAGCCCCCGAATGGGGGGGGCGATTGCCGGGGAGCTGTTTTTT. The chain uses TRBV11-2 and TRBJ2-2, with D maybe TRBD2 (7 bases). The germline CDR1 and CDR2 sequences are SGHAT and FQNNGV. CDR3 length: 17 residues. The ends were cut back, 5 bases at V and 6 bases at J, with 22 bases in the middle.

The table lists this clone with many counts. This CDR3 is CASSPGLTVSNQPQHF. CDR3 DNA sequence: TGTGCCAGCAGCCCCGGGCTGACAGTTAGCAATCAGCCCCAGCATTTT. The chain employs TRBV12-3 or TRBV12-4 and TRBJ1-5; TRBD1 is a possible D gene (5 bases). This CDR3 has 16 residues. Trimming stripped 6 bases from V and 0 bases from J, with 15 bases between.

This clone was found many times. V and J are TRBV11-2 and TRBJ1-2; D is uncertain. The length of the CDR3 is 12 residues. Germline CDR1 and CDR2: SGHAT and FQNNGV. The germline V and J ends were trimmed by 8 bases and 0 bases, with 7 bases remaining between them. The CDR3 sequence is CASSRTNYGYTF. The DNA of the CDR3 is TGTGCCAGCTCAAGAACTAACTATGGCTACACCTTC.

This chain links TRBV5-1 with TRBJ2-7, with D unclear. The CDR3 runs 13 residues. Germline V lookup: CDR1 SGHRS, CDR2 YFSETQ. Trimming cost V 4 bases and J 6 bases, with 14 bases left between them. CDR3 protein: CASSPTTFGEQYF. CDR3 nucleotides: TGCGCCAGCAGCCCTACGACTTTCGGCGAGCAGTACTTC.

This clone has ten or more counts. The CDR3 bases are TGCGCCAGCAGCCAAGCTTTCGGGGGCTTTAACTATGGCTACACCTTC. Residues: CASSQAFGGFNYGYTF. The chain is built from TRBV4-1 and TRBJ1-2; possible D gene TRBD1, 6 bases. The V end lost 1 base, the J end lost 1 base, and 13 bases lay between the germline ends. CDR1 and CDR2 from the germline V gene are MGHRA and YSYEKL. The CDR3 spans 16 residues.

As concerns this clone: A much larger clone lies one base from this, so it may be a read error. The V gene is TRBV12-3 or TRBV12-4, the J gene TRBJ2-1, with D possibly being TRBD2 (6 bases). V dropped 6 bases and J dropped 12 bases, with 12 bases sitting between them. The CDR3 loop spans 11 amino acids. The CDR3 coding sequence is TGTGCCAGCAGCCAAACTAGCAGGCAGTTCTTC. Residues: CASSQTSRQFF.

About this clone: Mismatch with germline at one junction end may stem from a read error. This chain joins TRBV27 and TRBJ2-7, with 7 bases that match TRBD2. CDR3 size: 14 residues. Germline loops: CDR1 MNHEY, CDR2 SMNVEV (reference sequence). Here the CDR3 DNA reads TGTGCCAGCAGTGCGTCCCCCAGGGACTACGATGAGGACTTC. It translates to CASSASPRDYDEDF.

In this sample, this clone turned up many times. The missing conserved phenylalanine or tryptophan at the end of this CDR3 makes a read error likely. This chain uses TRBV11-2 with TRBJ2-1; 9 positions match TRBD2. The V gene end was trimmed by 6 bases and the J gene end by 8 bases; junction bases not matched to a gene: 11. CDR3 length: 15 amino acids. Germline V lookup: CDR1 SGHAT, CDR2 FQNNGV. DNA of the CDR3: TGTGCCAGCAGACCTCTAGCGGGGTGGGTCTATGAGCAGTTCCTC. This encodes CASRPLAGWVYEQFL.

There are many counts of this clone. The chain uses TRBV9 and TRBJ1-2, with 9 nucleotides matching TRBD1. The CDR3 has 13 amino acids. From germline, CDR1 is SGDLS and CDR2 YYNGEE. J gave up 6 bases and V 3 bases, and 3 bases lay outside the gene matches. CDR3 bases: TGTGCCAGCAGCGCTGGGACAGGGAATGGCTACACCTTC. It translates to CASSAGTGNGYTF.

This clone was detected only a few times. The V and J genes are TRBV7-2 and TRBJ1-6; 7 positions agree with TRBD1. CDR1 is SGHTA and CDR2 is FQGNSA in the germline V gene. With 8 bases clipped from V and 7 bases from J, the junction kept 5 bases outside the gene matches. The CDR3 spans 13 residues. CDR3: CASSGQPNSPLHF. The DNA for the CDR3 is TGTGCCAGCTCGGGACAGCCCAATTCACCCCTCCACTTT.

This clone was picked up many times. V usage is TRBV3-1 and J usage is TRBJ1-5; D unresolved. Trimming left V 0 bases short and J 5 bases short, with 8 bases between. The CDR3 extends over 14 amino acids. Looked up from germline, CDR1 is LGHDT and CDR2 is YNNKEL (reference sequence). The CDR3, as DNA: TGTGCCAGCAGCCAAGATTTAACAGATCAGCCCCAGCATTTT. As protein: CASSQDLTDQPQHF.

This clone has only one observation. The V and J genes are TRBV11-3 and TRBJ2-7; 8 bases fit TRBD2. Unmatched junction bases numbered 6, after V lost 7 bases and J lost 1 base. CDR3 length: 14 residues. Germline assignment: CDR1 SGHNT and CDR2 YENEEA. The CDR3 protein is CASTLGRGSYEQYF. Written as DNA, the CDR3 is TGTGCCAGCACCCTCGGGAGGGGTTCCTACGAGCAGTACTTC.